This TCR beta chain was retrieved from a study of OX40 agonist ivuxolimab in advanced cancers. Notes on the study in general: Relatively little clonal expansion, among the lowest observed, appeared in partial responders at 0.1-3.0 mg/kg.

Libraries were prepared by immunoSEQ multiplex PCR; TCRdb keeps only in-frame clonotypes and omits some of them. This sample has 40,000 to 60,000 clones; almost 90% occur once, and the top ten carry roughly 3.5%. As for this clone: Its antigen is unidentified.

Unmatched junction bases numbered 5, after V lost 5 bases and J lost 4 bases. The CDR3 totals 14 residues. Germline CDR1 reads SGHAT; CDR2 reads FQNNGV. J is TRBJ2-7 and V is TRBV11-2, with 10 bases fitting TRBD1. This TCR came from an adult with an advanced solid tumor such as melanoma, head and neck, liver or kidney cancer. The sequenced sample was CD4+ or CD8+ T cells sorted from blood, obtained in a trial of the OX40 agonist ivuxolimab. CDR3 protein: CASSAGDRGYEQYF. The CDR3 nucleotides are TGTGCCAGCAGCGCCGGGGACAGGGGTTACGAGCAGTACTTC.